This T cell receptor (beta chain) is from a study of blood T cell repertoires in COVID-19. Overall study context: The samples span acute and convalescent COVID-19 from the United States, Italy and Spain.

The CDR3 has 15 residues. The V gene lost 5 bases and the J gene lost 0 bases, with 11 bases spanning the gap. Germline V CDR1 and CDR2: MNHEY, SVGEGT. This table comes from immunoSEQ multiplex PCR, and its TCRdb copy is limited to in-frame clones, with some not included. The sample yields about 220,000 clones, about 88% seen once. This chain links TRBV6-2 or TRBV6-3 with TRBJ1-5; D is perhaps TRBD1 (6 bases). The sequence was obtained from a middle-aged man who had recovered from COVID-19. Sequenced input: peripheral blood. The CDR3 DNA follows: TGTGCCAGCAGTCCCGGACAGCTTAGCAATCAGCCCCAGCATTTT. It encodes CASSPGQLSNQPQHF.